This T cell receptor (beta chain) was sequenced during a study of T cells in Graves' hyperthyroidism and ophthalmopathy. Study findings and constraints: From stable hyperthyroidism, ophthalmopathy was set apart by a 13 V-J model.

Germline CDR1 reads SGHTA; CDR2 reads FQGNSA. CDR3 size: 14 residues. V lost 5 bases and J 3 bases, leaving 14 bases between the germline ends. At least ten counts were recorded for this clonotype. Its antigen is currently unknown. The investigators amplified TCR beta CDR3 regions from RNA transcripts. In the first-round RT-PCR of the TCR CDR3, the HTBI primer set was used. From the multiplex PCR reads, TCRdb called clonotypes with MiXCR, one entry per CDR3 protein. This table holds approximately 600,000 distinct CDR3 sequences, approximately 15% found once. The sample was blood. The receptor comes from a woman between 40 and 50 years old with Graves' ophthalmopathy. This rearrangement joins TRBV7-2 to TRBJ2-7; D possibly matches TRBD1 or TRBD2 (5 bases each). This chain's CDR3 is CASSPYRDDYEQYF. For the CDR3, the DNA is TGTGCCAGCAGCCCGTATAGGGACGACTACGAGCAGTACTTC.